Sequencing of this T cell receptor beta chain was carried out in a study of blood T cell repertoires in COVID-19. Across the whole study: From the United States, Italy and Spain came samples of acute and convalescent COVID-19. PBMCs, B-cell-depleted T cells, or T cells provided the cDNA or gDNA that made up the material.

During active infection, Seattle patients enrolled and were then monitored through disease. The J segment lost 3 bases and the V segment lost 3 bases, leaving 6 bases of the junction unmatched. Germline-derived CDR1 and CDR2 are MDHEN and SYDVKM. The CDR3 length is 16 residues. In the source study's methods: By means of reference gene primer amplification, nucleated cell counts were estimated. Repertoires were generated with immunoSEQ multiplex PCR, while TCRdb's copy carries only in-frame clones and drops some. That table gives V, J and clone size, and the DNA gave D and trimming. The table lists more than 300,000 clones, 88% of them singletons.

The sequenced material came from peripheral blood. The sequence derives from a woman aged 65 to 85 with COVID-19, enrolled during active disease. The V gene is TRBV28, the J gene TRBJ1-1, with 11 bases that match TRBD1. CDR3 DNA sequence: TGTGCCAGCAGTTTCGTTTGGGACAGGGGGGACACTGAAGCTTTCTTT. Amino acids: CASSFVWDRGDTEAFF.